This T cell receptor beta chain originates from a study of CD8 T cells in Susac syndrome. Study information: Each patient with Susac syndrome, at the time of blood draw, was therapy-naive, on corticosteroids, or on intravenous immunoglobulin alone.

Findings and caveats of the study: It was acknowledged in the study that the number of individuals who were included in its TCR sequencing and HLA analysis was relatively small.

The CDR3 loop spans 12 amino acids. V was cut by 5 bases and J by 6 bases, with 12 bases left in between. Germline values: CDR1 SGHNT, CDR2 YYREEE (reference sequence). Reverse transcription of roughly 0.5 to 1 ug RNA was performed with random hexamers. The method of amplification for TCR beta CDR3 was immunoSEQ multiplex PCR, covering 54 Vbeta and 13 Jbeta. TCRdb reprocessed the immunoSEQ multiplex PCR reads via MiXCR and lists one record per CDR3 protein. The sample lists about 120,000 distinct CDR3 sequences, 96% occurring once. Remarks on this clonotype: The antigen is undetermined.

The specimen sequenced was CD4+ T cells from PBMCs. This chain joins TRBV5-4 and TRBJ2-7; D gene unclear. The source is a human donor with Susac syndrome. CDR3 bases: TGTGCCAGCAGATCGGAAGGGATCGAGCAGTACTTC. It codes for CASRSEGIEQYF.